This TCR beta chain appears in the sequencing data of a study of Graves' ophthalmopathy and Graves' hyperthyroidism. Serum thyroxine and TRAb, along with clinical symptoms, thyroid ultrasound and orbital computed tomography, were what diagnosis relied on. Transcripts of RNA were the source for amplifying TCR beta CDR3 regions. RT-PCR was first run with HTBI primers, then multiplex PCR in a second round. TCRdb analysed the multiplex PCR reads with MiXCR anew, one entry per CDR3 protein. The data contain about 740,000 distinct CDR3 sequences, approximately 40% of them singletons. Study-wide findings and caveats: Sensitivity reached nearly 71% and specificity more than 72% when the model predicted ophthalmopathy progression.

This CDR3 has 13 amino acids. V was clipped by 2 bases and J by 13 bases, with 14 bases between them. Germline loops: CDR1 ENHRY, CDR2 SYGVKD. This clonotype was found once. Its antigen is unidentified. The receptor's source is an adult man with Graves' ophthalmopathy. The chain couples TRBV10-3 to TRBJ1-4; D is uncertain. Sequencing used peripheral blood. Here the CDR3 reads CAISEPSGKLLFF. The CDR3 DNA reads TGTGCCATCAGTGAGCCGTCGGGGAAGTTACTGTTTTTT.